This T cell receptor beta chain was recorded in a study of shared clonotypes between healthy human individuals. This clone appeared a few times. Its antigen is currently unknown. Study observations and caveats: With a few donors compared, roughly 5% of naive CD4 clonotypes were shared.

Profiling relied on immunoSEQ multiplex PCR, and the TCRdb table lists in-frame clones only, not all of them. The sample carries about 300,000 clones, around 72% recorded once. V gave up 1 base and J gave up 0 bases, with 4 bases separating them. The CDR3 covers 13 residues. Germline V gives CDR1 SGHNT, CDR2 YYREEE (reference sequence). This sequence was found in a man aged 25 to 45 in good health. Source material: memory CD4+ T cells sorted from blood. As for subset: CD45RA-negative fraction. The rearrangement links TRBV5-4 to TRBJ2-5; D gene uncertain. CDR3 bases: TGTGCCAGCAGCTTGACAGACCAAGAGACCCAGTACTTC. Translated, it gives CASSLTDQETQYF.